This record looks at one T cell receptor beta chain sequence and its context. Its antigen remains unidentified. This sample was taken from a study of OX40 agonist ivuxolimab in advanced cancers. CDR1 and CDR2 (germline): MNHNS, SASEGT. The CDR3 extends over 15 amino acids. V shed 1 base and J shed 4 bases, with 13 bases lying between them. Study-level findings and limits: CD8+ T cells showed, on average, more clonal expansion than CD4+ cells.

TCRdb's copy holds only in-frame clones and misses some; the assay was immunoSEQ multiplex PCR. Here the sample spans about 70,000 clones, around 88% being singletons. This TCR came from an adult with an advanced solid tumor such as melanoma, head and neck, liver or kidney cancer. The input for sequencing was CD4+ or CD8+ T cells sorted from blood, taken in a trial of the OX40 agonist ivuxolimab. This chain uses TRBV6-1 with TRBJ1-2; no reliable D call. CDR3 residues: CASSEGVGYLYGYTF. For the CDR3, the DNA is TGTGCCAGCAGTGAAGGGGTTGGGTACCTCTATGGCTACACCTTC.